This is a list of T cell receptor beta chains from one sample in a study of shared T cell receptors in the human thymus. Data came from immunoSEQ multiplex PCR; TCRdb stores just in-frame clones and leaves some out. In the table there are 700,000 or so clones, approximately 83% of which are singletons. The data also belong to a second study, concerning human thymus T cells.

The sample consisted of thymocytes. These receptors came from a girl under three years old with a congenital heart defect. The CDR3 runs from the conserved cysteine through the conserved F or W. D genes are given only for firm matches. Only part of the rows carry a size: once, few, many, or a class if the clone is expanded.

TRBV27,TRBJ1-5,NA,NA,TGTGCCAGCAGTACCCACAGGGTAAGACGGAATCAGCCCCAGCATTTT,CASSTHRVRRNQPQHF
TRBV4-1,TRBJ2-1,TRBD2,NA,TGCGCCAGCAGCCCTCTGACTAGCGGGGGGGCCGGTGAGCAGTTCTTC,CASSPLTSGGAGEQFF
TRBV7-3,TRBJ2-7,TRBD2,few,TGTGCCAGCAGCTTAGCGGGGGCCTACGAGCAGTACTTC,CASSLAGAYEQYF
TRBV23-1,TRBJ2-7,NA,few,TGCGCCAGCAGTCCCAGGAGGGGGCCCGGCGAGCAGTACTTC,CASSPRRGPGEQYF
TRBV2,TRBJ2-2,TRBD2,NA,TGTGCCAGCAGTGAAGAAGGCGGGGGAGGAACCGGGGAGCTGTTTTTT,CASSEEGGGGTGELFF
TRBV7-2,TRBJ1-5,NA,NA,TGTGCCAGCAGCTTAGCTCACCTATATCAGCCCCAGCATTTT,CASSLAHLYQPQHF
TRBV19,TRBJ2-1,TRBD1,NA,TGTGCCAGTAGTATAACCGGGACAGGGGGCAATGAGCAGTTCTTC,CASSITGTGGNEQFF
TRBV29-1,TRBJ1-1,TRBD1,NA,TGCAGCGTTGAAGGGGACAGGGGGCGTAAGAACACTGAAGCTTTCTTT,CSVEGDRGRKNTEAFF
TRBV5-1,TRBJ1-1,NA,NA,TGCGCCAGCCCGGTAGAAAATAAGAACACTGAAGCTTTCTTT,CASPVENKNTEAFF
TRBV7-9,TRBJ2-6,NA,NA,TGTGCCAGCAGCTCTGGGTCGGGGGTTCATGGGGCCAACGTCCTGACTTTC,CASSSGSGVHGANVLTF
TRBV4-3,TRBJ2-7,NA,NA,TGCGCCAGCAGCCAAGTACAAGAAGACAGGTTAATATACTTC,CASSQVQEDRLIYF
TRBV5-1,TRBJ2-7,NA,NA,TGCGCCAGCAGCCCCGACCCCGGGAACCTCAACTACGAGCAGTACTTC,CASSPDPGNLNYEQYF
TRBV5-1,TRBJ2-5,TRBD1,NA,TGCGCCAGCAGCTTAGGGGGCTCTGACCAAGAGACCCAGTACTTC,CASSLGGSDQETQYF
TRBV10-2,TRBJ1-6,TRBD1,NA,TGCGCCAGCAAAACGAATGGGACAGGGGGCCTTTCACCCCTCCACTTT,CASKTNGTGGLSPLHF
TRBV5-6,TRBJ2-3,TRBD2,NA,TGTGCCAGCAGCTTGTTCAGAGCGGGGATTAGCACAGATACGCAGTATTTT,CASSLFRAGISTDTQYF
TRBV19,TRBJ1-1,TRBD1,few,TGTGCCAGTAGTGCAACGGACGCAGGGGGCTTAATAGGGACTGAAGCTTTCTTT,CASSATDAGGLIGTEAFF
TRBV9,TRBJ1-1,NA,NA,TGTGCCAGCAGCGTAGTTTCCAGAAGCGGGAACACTGAAGCTTTCTTT,CASSVVSRSGNTEAFF
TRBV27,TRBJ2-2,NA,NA,TGTGCCAGCAGTTTAACAGGGTCGATAGTCCCCCGGGTTGTCGGGGAGCTGTTTTTT,CASSLTGSIVPRVVGELFF
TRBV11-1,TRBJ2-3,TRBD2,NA,TGTGCCAGCAGCTATCGGACTAGCCAGACAGATACGCAGTATTTT,CASSYRTSQTDTQYF
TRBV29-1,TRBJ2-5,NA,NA,TGCAGCGTTTGTACCAACGCCACAGGGACGTACCAAGAGACCCAGTACTTC,CSVCTNATGTYQETQYF
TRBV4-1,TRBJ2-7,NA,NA,TGCGCCAGCAGCCAAGATCCTACGATCTCCGAGCAGTACTTC,CASSQDPTISEQYF
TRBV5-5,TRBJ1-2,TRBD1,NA,TGTGCCAGCAGCTCGGGACAGGGGTATGGCTACACCTTC,CASSSGQGYGYTF
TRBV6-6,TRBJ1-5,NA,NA,TGTGCCAGCAGTTACACAGAAGGGGCCGGGGGGCCCCAGCATTTT,CASSYTEGAGGPQHF